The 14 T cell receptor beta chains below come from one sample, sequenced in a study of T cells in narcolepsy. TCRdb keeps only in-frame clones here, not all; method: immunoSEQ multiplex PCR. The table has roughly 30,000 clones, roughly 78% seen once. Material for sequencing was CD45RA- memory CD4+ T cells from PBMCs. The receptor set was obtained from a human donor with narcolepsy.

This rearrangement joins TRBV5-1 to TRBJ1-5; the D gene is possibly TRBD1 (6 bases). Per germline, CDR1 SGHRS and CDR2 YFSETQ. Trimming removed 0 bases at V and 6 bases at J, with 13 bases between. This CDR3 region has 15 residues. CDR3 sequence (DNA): TGCGCCAGCAGCTTGGCAGGGGCTCCGGGTCAGCCCCAGCATTTT. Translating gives CASSLAGAPGQPQHF.

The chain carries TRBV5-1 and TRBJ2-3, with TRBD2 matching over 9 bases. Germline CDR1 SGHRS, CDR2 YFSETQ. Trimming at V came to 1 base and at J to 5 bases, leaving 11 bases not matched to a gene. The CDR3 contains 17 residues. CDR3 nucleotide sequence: TGCGCCAGCAGCTTGTTGGGACTAGCAAACCGAATAGATACGCAGTATTTT. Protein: CASSLLGLANRIDTQYF.

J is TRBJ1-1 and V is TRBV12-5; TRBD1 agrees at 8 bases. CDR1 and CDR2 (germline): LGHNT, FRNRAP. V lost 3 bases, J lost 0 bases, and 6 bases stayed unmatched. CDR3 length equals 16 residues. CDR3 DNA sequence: TGTGCTAGTGGTTTAAGGACAGGGCCTTTGAACACTGAAGCTTTCTTT. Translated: CASGLRTGPLNTEAFF.

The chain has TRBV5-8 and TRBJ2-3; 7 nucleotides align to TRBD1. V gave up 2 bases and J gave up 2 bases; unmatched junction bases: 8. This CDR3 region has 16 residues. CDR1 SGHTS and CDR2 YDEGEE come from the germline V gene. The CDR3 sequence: CASSLGTGAPTDTQYF. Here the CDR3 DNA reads TGTGCCAGCAGCTTAGGTACAGGGGCACCCACAGATACGCAGTATTTT. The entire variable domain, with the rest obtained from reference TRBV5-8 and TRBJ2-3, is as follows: EAGVTQSPTHLIKTRGQQATLRCSPISGHTSVYWYQQALGLGLQFLLWYDEGEERNRGNFPPRFSGRQFPNYSSELNVNALELEDSALYLCASSLGTGAPTDTQYFGPGTRLTVL.

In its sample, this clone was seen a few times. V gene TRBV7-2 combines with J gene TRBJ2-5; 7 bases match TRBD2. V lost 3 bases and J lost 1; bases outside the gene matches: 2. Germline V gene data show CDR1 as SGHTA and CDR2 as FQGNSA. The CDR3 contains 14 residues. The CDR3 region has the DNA TGTGCCAGCAGCTTTTCGGGGGGCCAAGAGACCCAGTACTTC. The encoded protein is CASSFSGGQETQYF.

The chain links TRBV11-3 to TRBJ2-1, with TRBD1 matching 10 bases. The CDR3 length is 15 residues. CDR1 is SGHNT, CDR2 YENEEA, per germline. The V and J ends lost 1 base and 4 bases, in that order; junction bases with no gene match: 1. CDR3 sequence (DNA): TGTGCCAGCAGCTTAGGGACAGGGGGGTACAATGAGCAGTTCTTC. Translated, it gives CASSLGTGGYNEQFF.

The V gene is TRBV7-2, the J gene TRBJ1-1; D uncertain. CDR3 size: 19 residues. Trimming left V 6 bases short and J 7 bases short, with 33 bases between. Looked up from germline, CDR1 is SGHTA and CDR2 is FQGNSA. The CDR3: CASSFQHPGARRLLVEAFF. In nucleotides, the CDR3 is TGTGCCAGCAGTTTTCAACACCCGGGAGCCAGGCGGCTTCTAGTTGAAGCTTTCTTT.

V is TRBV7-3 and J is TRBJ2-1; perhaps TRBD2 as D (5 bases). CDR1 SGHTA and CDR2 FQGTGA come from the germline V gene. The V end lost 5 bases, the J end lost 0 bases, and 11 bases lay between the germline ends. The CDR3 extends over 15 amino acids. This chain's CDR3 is CASSPTRGSYNEQFF. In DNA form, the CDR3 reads TGTGCCAGCAGCCCGACACGGGGCTCCTACAATGAGCAGTTCTTC.

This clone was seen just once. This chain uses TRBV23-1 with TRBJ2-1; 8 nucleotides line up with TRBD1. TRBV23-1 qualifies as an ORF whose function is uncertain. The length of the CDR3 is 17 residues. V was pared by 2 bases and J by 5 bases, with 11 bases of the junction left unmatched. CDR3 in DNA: TGCGCCAGCAGTCAAAAAGTCCCACAGGGGGGAAACAATGAGCAGTTCTTC. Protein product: CASSQKVPQGGNNEQFF.

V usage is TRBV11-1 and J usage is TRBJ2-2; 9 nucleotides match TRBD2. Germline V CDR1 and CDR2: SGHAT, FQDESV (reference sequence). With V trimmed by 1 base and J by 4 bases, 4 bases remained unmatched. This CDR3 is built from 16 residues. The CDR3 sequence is CASSLVSSGGTGELFF. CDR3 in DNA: TGTGCCAGCAGCTTAGTTAGTAGCGGGGGCACCGGGGAGCTGTTTTTT.

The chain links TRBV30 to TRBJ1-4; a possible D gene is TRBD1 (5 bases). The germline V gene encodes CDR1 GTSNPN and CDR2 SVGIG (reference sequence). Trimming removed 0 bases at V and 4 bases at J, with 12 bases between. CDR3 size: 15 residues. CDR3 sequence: CAWSVSQGGNEKLFF. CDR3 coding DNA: TGTGCCTGGAGTGTATCGCAGGGAGGTAATGAAAAACTGTTTTTT.

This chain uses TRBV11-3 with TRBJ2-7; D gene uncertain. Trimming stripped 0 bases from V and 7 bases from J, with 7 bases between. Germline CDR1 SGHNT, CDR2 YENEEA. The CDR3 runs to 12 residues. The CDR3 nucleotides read TGTGCCAGCAGCTTAGAAGGTTCTGAGCAGTACTTC. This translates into CASSLEGSEQYF.

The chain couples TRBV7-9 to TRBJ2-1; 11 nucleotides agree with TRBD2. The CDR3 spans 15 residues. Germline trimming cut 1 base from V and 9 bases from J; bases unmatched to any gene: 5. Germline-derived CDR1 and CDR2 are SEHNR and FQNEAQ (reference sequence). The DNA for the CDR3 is TGTGCCAGCAGCTTAGGACTAGCGGGATTCGGTGAGCAGTTCTTC. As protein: CASSLGLAGFGEQFF.

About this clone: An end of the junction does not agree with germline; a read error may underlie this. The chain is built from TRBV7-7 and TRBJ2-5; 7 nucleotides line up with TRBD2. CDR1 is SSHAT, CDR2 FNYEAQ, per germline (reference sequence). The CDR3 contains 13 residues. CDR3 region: CASSLWTRETQYF. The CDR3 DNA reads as TGTGCTAGCAGCTTATGGACTAGGGAGACCCAGTACTTC.